These 26 T cell receptor beta chains came from one sample sequenced in a study of molecular identifiers for immune sequencing clone quantification. TCRdb re-derived calls from the PCR reads in MiXCR, one entry per CDR3 protein. The sample records about 630,000 distinct CDR3 sequences, around 25% being singletons. Specimen: naive CD8+ T cells from blood, with Jurkat cell RNA spiked in. Regarding subset: FACS-sorted CD8+CD4-CCR7+CD45RA+ naive T cells. The receptors here all came from a human donor in good health. Some libraries in this study had Jurkat cell RNA spiked in.

V and J are TRBV5-8 and TRBJ2-5; the D gene is possibly TRBD2 (5 bases). This CDR3 has 14 amino acids. Germline V gives CDR1 SGHTS, CDR2 YDEGEE. The V end was cut by 2 bases, the J end by 1 base, with 9 bases between. The CDR3 spells CASSFQAGQETQYF. CDR3 bases: TGTGCCAGCAGCTTTCAGGCGGGCCAAGAGACCCAGTACTTC.

The V and J genes are TRBV5-4 and TRBJ2-1; 11 bases agree with TRBD2. CDR3 length: 16 residues. Losses at the gene ends were 1 base for V and 8 bases for J; bases not matched to a gene: 8. Germline V gene sequence: CDR1 SGHNT, CDR2 YYREEE (reference sequence). CDR3 amino acids: CASSLSTSGSVDEQFF. The CDR3 DNA reads as TGTGCCAGCAGCTTGTCCACTAGCGGGAGTGTTGATGAGCAGTTCTTC. The variable domain in full, with the rest retrieved from reference TRBV5-4 and TRBJ2-1, is ETGVTQSPTHLIKTRGQQVTLRCSSQSGHNTVSWYQQALGQGPQFIFQYYREEENGRGNFPPRFSGLQFPNYSSELNVNALELDDSALYLCASSLSTSGSVDEQFFGPGTRLTVL.

The chain couples TRBV27 to TRBJ1-1, with D possibly being TRBD1 (6 bases). Trimming stripped 2 bases from V and 3 bases from J, with 13 bases between. From germline, CDR1 is MNHEY and CDR2 SMNVEV (reference sequence). The CDR3 is 15 amino acids. Written as DNA, the CDR3 is TGTGCCAGCAGTTTAAGAGGGGGGGGCTACACTGAAGCTTTCTTT. Amino acids: CASSLRGGGYTEAFF.

With regard to this clonotype: The junction shows a germline mismatch at one end, possibly a read error. Here the CDR3 reads CAGSSFAASPQGPGFSGNTIYF. CDR3 coding DNA: TGTGCCGGCAGCTCCTTCGCCGCGTCACCACAGGGGCCGGGGTTCTCTGGAAACACCATATATTTT. The rearrangement links TRBV5-6 to TRBJ1-3; TRBD1 aligns across 7 bases. CDR3 length: 22 residues. Germline CDR1 SGHDT, CDR2 YYEEEE.

There are many counts of this clonotype. The genes are TRBV29-1 and TRBJ2-3, with 8 nucleotides matching TRBD2. The CDR3 totals 17 residues. V lost 1 base and J lost 4; bases outside the gene matches: 13. CDR1 SQVTM and CDR2 ANQGSEA come from the germline V gene. The CDR3, as DNA: TGCAGCGTTGAAGTTTCTGGACTAGCAGCCGTTGCAGATACGCAGTATTTT. Translated: CSVEVSGLAAVADTQYF.

This clonotype was seen many times. The gene calls are TRBV29-1 and TRBJ2-2, with 7 bases that match TRBD1. CDR1 and CDR2 (germline): SQVTM, ANQGSEA. This CDR3 contains 15 residues. Losses at the gene ends were 6 bases for V and 4 bases for J; bases not matched to a gene: 11. CDR3 DNA: TGCAGCGTGACAATGACAGGGATGGGCACCGGGGAGCTGTTTTTT. Amino acids: CSVTMTGMGTGELFF.

This clonotype was counted many times. The chain employs TRBV20-1 and TRBJ1-5; the D is unclear. V was shortened by 0 bases and J by 6 bases, with 12 bases between the two germline ends. Per the germline V gene, CDR1 is DFQATT and CDR2 is SNEGSKA (reference sequence). The CDR3 totals 14 residues. CDR3 region: CSARDQGYGQPQHF. CDR3 in DNA: TGCAGTGCTAGAGATCAAGGTTACGGTCAGCCCCAGCATTTT.

This clonotype was counted many times. V usage is TRBV28 and J usage is TRBJ2-3; no reliable D call. Germline V CDR1 and CDR2: MDHEN, SYDVKM. Trimming removed 3 bases from V and 6 bases from J, with 13 bases in between. CDR3 length: 14 residues. CDR3 in amino acids: CASSFGWSTDTQYF. CDR3 coding DNA: TGTGCCAGCAGTTTTGGCTGGTCCACGGATACGCAGTATTTT.

This clonotype has only a few counts. The chain has TRBV4-3 and TRBJ2-1; TRBD1 matches at 7 bases. The V gene end was trimmed by 4 bases and the J gene end by 8 bases; junction bases not matched to a gene: 5. The CDR3 totals 13 residues. From germline, CDR1 is LGHNA and CDR2 YSLEER. The DNA for the CDR3 is TGCGCCAGCAGCCCCAGGCAGGGGGATGAGCAGTTCTTC. This encodes CASSPRQGDEQFF.

CDR3 nucleotides: TGTGCCAGCAGTCCCTTTACAGGTTTTGGCTACGAGCAGTACTTC. Translation: CASSPFTGFGYEQYF. The chain joins TRBV6-2 or TRBV6-3 to TRBJ2-7, with TRBD1 as a possible D gene (5 bases). The CDR3 is 15 residues long. Per germline, CDR1 MNHEY and CDR2 SVGEGT. The V and J ends lost 5 bases and 3 bases respectively, with 17 bases between them.

This clonotype was observed a few times. V and J are TRBV20-1 and TRBJ2-6, with a possible D match to TRBD1 (5 bases). This CDR3 has 16 residues. Trimming cost V 7 bases and J 0 bases, with 16 bases left between them. Germline-derived CDR1 and CDR2 are DFQATT and SNEGSKA (reference sequence). CDR3 in amino acids: CSGDRLGSSGANVLTF. In DNA form, the CDR3 reads TGCAGTGGAGACAGACTTGGATCCTCTGGGGCCAACGTCCTGACTTTC.

Note on this clonotype: This may come from a read error, since a much larger clone is one base off. This chain joins TRBV6-6 and TRBJ2-5; D unclear. Germline V lookup: CDR1 MNHNY, CDR2 SVGAGI (reference sequence). There are 14 residues in the CDR3. Trimming left V 4 bases short and J 0 bases short, with 9 bases between. The DNA for the CDR3 is TGTGCCAGCAGTTGCTCGACAAACCAAGAGACCCAGTACTTC. Protein sequence: CASSCSTNQETQYF.

A note on this clonotype: A much more abundant neighbour one base away suggests this may be a read error. The gene calls are TRBV4-3 and TRBJ2-2; TRBD2 is a possible D gene (5 bases). Germline lookup yields CDR1 LGHNA and CDR2 YSLEER. This CDR3 is 15 amino acids long. The CDR3 DNA reads as TGCGCCAGCAGCCAAGGGGCCGGTAACACCGGGGAGCAGTTTTTT. Translation: CASSQGAGNTGEQFF.

This clonotype was seen repeatedly, ten times or more. The gene calls are TRBV6-5 and TRBJ2-2; unclear D gene. The V and J ends lost 1 base and 1 base respectively, with 4 bases between them. The CDR3 contains 14 residues. Germline loops: CDR1 MNHEY, CDR2 SVGAGI. The CDR3: CASSYLVNTGELFF. Here the CDR3 DNA reads TGTGCCAGCAGTTACTTGGTGAACACCGGGGAGCTGTTTTTT.

V and J are TRBV6-2 or TRBV6-3 and TRBJ1-1, with 9 nucleotides matching TRBD1. The junction had 7 bases not matched to a gene; V was cut back by 4 bases and J by 4 bases. The CDR3 has 15 residues. CDR1 is MNHEY, CDR2 SVGEGT, per germline. Here the CDR3 DNA reads TGTGCCAGCAGTTGGGACAGGGAAGCGACCACTGAAGCTTTCTTT. Its protein is CASSWDREATTEAFF.

This clonotype was counted between two and nine times. Since no conserved phenylalanine or tryptophan closes the CDR3, a read error is the likely cause. This chain connects TRBV11-2 to TRBJ2-1; TRBD1 agrees at 7 bases. V shed 1 base, J shed 3 bases, and the junction held 6 bases outside the gene matches. Germline values: CDR1 SGHAT, CDR2 FQNNGV. The CDR3 is 16 amino acids. Here the CDR3 DNA reads TGTGCCAGCAGCTTAGCAGGGACAGCTCACTACAATGAGCAGTTCCTC. Protein sequence: CASSLAGTAHYNEQFL.

The V call is TRBV20-1, the J call TRBJ1-1, with 9 positions matching TRBD1. V lost 5 bases, J lost 6 bases, and 7 bases stayed unmatched. CDR3 length equals 13 residues. Germline values: CDR1 DFQATT, CDR2 SNEGSKA (reference sequence). The CDR3 DNA is TGCAGTGCTCTTCGGACAGGGGAGGCTGAAGCTTTCTTT. Its translation: CSALRTGEAEAFF.

Turning to this clonotype: This may arise from a read error, as a much more abundant clone is one base away. The CDR3 does not close with the conserved phenylalanine or tryptophan, likely indicating a read error. The chain has TRBV7-9 and TRBJ1-1; TRBD1 agrees at 10 bases. Per the germline V gene, CDR1 is SEHNR and CDR2 is FQNEAQ (reference sequence). The CDR3 loop spans 19 amino acids. The J segment lost 0 bases and the V segment lost 7 bases, leaving 17 bases of the junction unmatched. CDR3 sequence: CASTLFIRTGGKMNTEAFS. The DNA of the CDR3 is TGTGCCAGCACCCTCTTCATCCGGACAGGGGGAAAAATGAACACTGAAGCTTTCTCT.

This rearrangement joins TRBV7-9 to TRBJ2-6; 9 bases agree with TRBD1. Losses at the gene ends were 5 bases for V and 2 bases for J; bases not matched to a gene: 7. The CDR3 has 17 residues. In germline, CDR1 is SEHNR, CDR2 FQNEAQ (reference sequence). CDR3 in amino acids: CASSPGQGETGANVLTF. The CDR3 nucleotides read TGTGCCAGCAGCCCGGGACAGGGAGAAACTGGGGCCAACGTCCTGACTTTC.

This clonotype has ten or more counts. The chain is built from TRBV7-9 and TRBJ2-3, with 10 nucleotides matching TRBD2. CDR1 and CDR2 from the germline V gene are SEHNR and FQNEAQ (reference sequence). The CDR3 spans 16 residues. V was pared by 8 bases and J by 2 bases, with 10 bases of the junction left unmatched. The CDR3 reads CASPSASGSHTDTQYF. The DNA of the CDR3 is TGTGCCAGCCCCTCTGCTAGCGGGAGCCACACAGATACGCAGTATTTT.

This chain connects TRBV19 to TRBJ2-7; 7 nucleotides align to TRBD1. The V gene end was trimmed by 2 bases and the J gene end by 2 bases; junction bases not matched to a gene: 6. From germline, CDR1 is LNHDA and CDR2 SQIVND (reference sequence). CDR3 length equals 15 residues. The DNA for the CDR3 is TGTGCCAGTAGTATATGGGACAGTCTTGCCTACGAGCAGTACTTC. Its protein product is CASSIWDSLAYEQYF.

This clonotype was recorded at least ten times. The chain employs TRBV29-1 and TRBJ2-7; D remains ambiguous. The CDR3 loop spans 13 amino acids. Germline assignment: CDR1 SQVTM and CDR2 ANQGSEA. The V and J ends lost 6 bases and 0 bases respectively, with 12 bases between them. The DNA for the CDR3 is TGCAGCGTGACCGGGTCCGACTCCTACGAGCAGTACTTC. This translates into CSVTGSDSYEQYF.

The chain combines TRBV27 with TRBJ2-3; unclear D gene. Near its end, the DNA agrees better with TRBJ1-5, so the J call may be wrong. Germline assignment: CDR1 MNHEY and CDR2 SMNVEV (reference sequence). The CDR3 consists of 13 residues. This CDR3 is CASSLWEQDTQHF. The CDR3 DNA sequence: TGTGCCAGCAGTTTATGGGAGCAAGATACGCAGCATTTT.

The chain has TRBV19 and TRBJ2-5; no clear D. Germline-derived CDR1 and CDR2 are LNHDA and SQIVND (reference sequence). The V end was cut by 4 bases, the J end by 0 bases, with 9 bases between. CDR3 size: 14 residues. The CDR3 nucleotides are TGTGCCAGTAGTACCTTCATGTACCAAGAGACCCAGTACTTC. Encoded protein: CASSTFMYQETQYF.

This clonotype appeared a few times. The DNA for the CDR3 is TGTGCCAGCAGCCAAACGGGACTAGCGGGAGTTGACTACGAGCAGTACTTC. Translation gives CASSQTGLAGVDYEQYF. This sequence joins TRBV14 and TRBJ2-7; 14 nucleotides line up with TRBD2. CDR1 and CDR2 (germline): SGHDN, FVKESK. The CDR3 runs 17 residues. With V trimmed by 2 bases and J by 3 bases, 6 bases remained unmatched.

The V and J genes are TRBV7-2 and TRBJ1-4, with D unclear. The V gene's germline CDR1 is SGHTA and CDR2 FQGNSA. V was trimmed by 1 base and J by 3 bases, leaving 12 bases between them. This CDR3 has 16 residues. The DNA for the CDR3 is TGTGCCAGCAGCTTAGATGTGAGGGCCTCTAATGAAAAACTGTTTTTT. The encoded protein is CASSLDVRASNEKLFF. Full variable domain (missing parts from reference TRBV7-2 and TRBJ1-4): GAGVSQSPSNKVTEKGKDVELRCDPISGHTALYWYRQSLGQGLEFLIYFQGNSAPDKSGLPSDRFSAERTGGSVSTLTIQRTQQEDSAVYLCASSLDVRASNEKLFFGSGTQLSVL.